This T cell receptor (beta chain) was retrieved from a study of blood T cells in healthy people across ages. As for this clonotype: The antigen is unknown.

Overall study results and limits: A strong correlation was found between TCR beta diversity and the percentage of naive T cells. Comparison with aged donors showed that long-lived donors had more naive CD4+ cells and higher diversity.

The ends were cut back, 6 bases at V and 3 bases at J, with 26 bases in the middle. Germline V CDR1 and CDR2: DFQATT, SNEGSKA (reference sequence). The CDR3 is 17 amino acids. Sample-barcoded 5' priming and a J-beta primer mix drove a second PCR of roughly 6 to 12 cycles. The template-switch adaptor, which had 12 random nucleotides, put a tag on each cDNA molecule. MiXCR, applied by TCRdb to the 5' RACE reads, yields one record per CDR3 protein. The repertoire includes approximately 1.5 million distinct CDR3 sequences, less than 45% of them detected once, and around 4% sits in the top ten. The sample, 7.5 to 10 milliliters of peripheral blood, was drawn from each donor.

The material sequenced was blood. V is TRBV20-1 and J is TRBJ2-5, with a weak D call TRBD2 (5 bases). The sequence derives from a woman younger than 35 in good health. The chain's CDR3 is CSADGGVRQVLEETQYF. CDR3 bases: TGCAGTGCAGACGGAGGAGTGAGGCAGGTCTTGGAAGAGACCCAGTACTTC.